These 11 T cell receptor beta chains came from one sample sequenced in a study of cytomegalovirus exposure and HLA in healthy donors. The PCR employed 60 Vbeta primers together with 13 Jbeta primers. Assay: immunoSEQ multiplex PCR; the TCRdb copy retains only in-frame clones and omits some. The sample has 95,000 to 110,000 clones; approximately 80% are singletons. The material sequenced was PBMCs. The receptors come from a male donor in good health and CMV-seronegative.

This chain connects TRBV30 to TRBJ2-7, with TRBD1 matching over 8 bases. V dropped 5 bases and J dropped 5; count of bases not matched to a gene: 11. The CDR3 consists of 14 residues. Germline V CDR1 and CDR2: GTSNPN, SVGIG (reference sequence). As DNA, the CDR3 is TGTGCCTGGGGCATTGGGACAGGTCAGAACGAGCAGTACTTC. Translated: CAWGIGTGQNEQYF.

This clone was found once. The rearrangement links TRBV4-1 to TRBJ2-5; possibly TRBD2 for D (5 bases). V was shortened by 1 base and J by 5 bases, with 14 bases between the two germline ends. The CDR3 runs 15 residues. Germline lookup yields CDR1 MGHRA and CDR2 YSYEKL. As DNA, the CDR3 is TGCGCCAGCAGCCAAGCGGGAAACGTTGGCGAGACCCAGTACTTC. Encoded protein: CASSQAGNVGETQYF.

The chain carries TRBV15 and TRBJ2-7, with 7 positions matching TRBD2. CDR1 and CDR2 from the germline V gene are LNHNV and YYDKDF (reference sequence). J was trimmed by 3 bases and V by 3 bases; bases with no gene match: 8. The length of the CDR3 is 15 residues. CDR3 protein: CATSRGFGEGYEQYF. The CDR3 DNA reads TGTGCCACCAGCAGGGGCTTTGGGGAGGGCTACGAGCAGTACTTC.

CDR3 residues: CASSLVSGLQETQYF. CDR3 in DNA: TGTGCCAGCAGCTTAGTTTCGGGTCTACAAGAGACCCAGTACTTC. The chain recombines TRBV7-9 with TRBJ2-5; D gene unclear. The germline CDR1 and CDR2 sequences are SEHNR and FQNEAQ (reference sequence). Deletions cut 1 base from V and 2 bases from J, with 11 bases between. This CDR3 region has 15 residues.

This chain uses TRBV27 with TRBJ1-1; D is unclear. V dropped 3 bases and J dropped 8 bases, with 16 bases sitting between them. The CDR3 extends over 14 amino acids. Germline V gene data show CDR1 as MNHEY and CDR2 as SMNVEV (reference sequence). The CDR3 here is CASSFSGLAVEAFF. The CDR3, as DNA: TGTGCCAGCAGTTTTTCAGGATTGGCAGTAGAAGCTTTCTTT.

This clone was seen a handful of times. This rearrangement joins TRBV29-1 to TRBJ2-7; D ambiguous. This CDR3 has 12 residues. V was clipped by 2 bases and J by 1 base, with 6 bases between them. The germline CDR1 and CDR2 sequences are SQVTM and ANQGSEA. As DNA, the CDR3 is TGCAGCGTTGAAACTATTTCCTACGAGCAGTACTTC. Protein: CSVETISYEQYF.

J is TRBJ1-4 and V is TRBV6-1; 11 bases line up with TRBD1. The germline CDR1 and CDR2 sequences are MNHNS and SASEGT. This CDR3 is 16 amino acids long. After removal of 0 bases from V and 7 bases from J, the junction contained 4 bases not matched to a gene. CDR3 sequence reads: CASSEATGTGGEKLFF. Here the CDR3 DNA reads TGTGCCAGCAGTGAAGCAACCGGGACAGGGGGTGAAAAACTGTTTTTT.

The chain is built from TRBV25-1 and TRBJ2-2; TRBD1 is a possible D gene (5 bases). V lost 6 bases to trimming and J lost 2 bases, with 10 bases between them. The CDR3 covers 14 residues. Germline CDR1 MGHDK, CDR2 SYGVNS. CDR3 coding DNA: TGTGCCAGCAGCGTCAGGGCTAACACCGGGGAGCTGTTTTTT. This encodes CASSVRANTGELFF.

There are a few counts of this clone. This chain links TRBV2 with TRBJ2-7, with 10 bases that match TRBD1. Losses at the gene ends were 4 bases for V and 3 bases for J; bases not matched to a gene: 18. CDR3 length: 19 amino acids. CDR1 and CDR2 from the germline V gene are SNHLY and FYNNEI. CDR3 bases: TGTGCCAGCAGTGGCCCGGGACAGGGGATCCGGGAGTCCGGCTACGAGCAGTACTTC. Translated: CASSGPGQGIRESGYEQYF.

V and J are TRBV19 and TRBJ1-5; 8 positions match TRBD1. The CDR3 spans 15 residues. Germline values: CDR1 LNHDA, CDR2 SQIVND (reference sequence). J gave up 4 bases and V 5 bases, and 7 bases lay outside the gene matches. As DNA, the CDR3 is TGTGCCAGTAGTCCCACAGGGGGATGGAATCAGCCCCAGCATTTT. Its protein product is CASSPTGGWNQPQHF.

The V gene is TRBV29-1, the J gene TRBJ2-1; tentatively, D is TRBD2 (6 bases). CDR3 length: 12 amino acids. V was pared by 6 bases and J by 9 bases, with 15 bases between. Germline V lookup: CDR1 SQVTM, CDR2 ANQGSEA. As DNA, the CDR3 is TGCAGCGTCCGAAGGCTAGCGTCTGAGCAGTTCTTC. Protein: CSVRRLASEQFF.